These 7 T cell receptor beta chains share one sample of origin, sequenced in a study of T cells in Graves' hyperthyroidism and ophthalmopathy. There were TCR beta CDR3 regions amplified from RNA transcripts. First-round RT-PCR of the TCR CDR3 relied on the HTBI primer set. TCRdb ran MiXCR on the multiplex PCR reads and lists one entry per CDR3 protein. In the table there are some 420,000 distinct CDR3 sequences, roughly an eighth of which are singletons. Sequencing was performed on blood. Source of these receptors: a woman aged 18-29 years with Graves' hyperthyroidism.

There are many counts of this clonotype. The rearrangement joins TRBV7-2 to TRBJ2-5; D gene unclear. The CDR3 extends over 13 amino acids. V was trimmed by 1 base and J by 5 bases, leaving 8 bases between them. Germline V CDR1 and CDR2: SGHTA, FQGNSA. Here the CDR3 DNA reads TGTGCCAGCAGCTTAGAGCCGGGTGAGACCCAGTACTTC. Translated, it gives CASSLEPGETQYF.

This clonotype came up many times. In nucleotides, the CDR3 is TGCGCCAGCGCCGCACAGGGATTGTCCACAGATACGCAGTATTTT. Protein product: CASAAQGLSTDTQYF. The gene calls are TRBV4-1 and TRBJ2-3; tentative D call: TRBD1 (6 bases). Germline-derived CDR1 and CDR2 are MGHRA and YSYEKL. The V and J ends lost 8 bases and 2 bases respectively, with 17 bases between them. The length of the CDR3 is 15 residues.

The table lists this clonotype with many counts. CDR3 bases: TGTGCCAGCAGCTGGGACTCCTCCTACGAGCAGTACTTC. Translation gives CASSWDSSYEQYF. V gene TRBV11-2 combines with J gene TRBJ2-7; TRBD2 is a possible D gene (6 bases). This CDR3 comprises 13 residues. Germline V gene data show CDR1 as SGHAT and CDR2 as FQNNGV. The V gene lost 4 bases and the J gene lost 0 bases, with 7 bases spanning the gap.

This clonotype was observed a handful of times. The rearrangement joins TRBV11-2 to TRBJ2-7; 7 bases map to TRBD1. This CDR3 contains 17 residues. Trimming removed 0 bases from V and 5 bases from J; junction bases left unmatched: 13. Germline CDR1 SGHAT, CDR2 FQNNGV. Here the CDR3 DNA reads TGTGCCAGCAGCTTAGATCCGACAGGGCCAGACCTAGACGAGCAGTACTTC. Protein sequence: CASSLDPTGPDLDEQYF. The full variable domain, completed using reference TRBV11-2 and TRBJ2-7, is EAGVAQSPRYKIIEKRQSVAFWCNPISGHATLYWYQQILGQGPKLLIQFQNNGVVDDSQLPKDRFSAERLKGVDSTLKIQPAKLEDSAVYLCASSLDPTGPDLDEQYFGPGTRLTVT.

The chain couples TRBV29-1 to TRBJ1-1, with a tentative D call TRBD1 (6 bases). CDR1 and CDR2 from the germline V gene are SQVTM and ANQGSEA. CDR3 length equals 13 residues. V gave up 6 bases and J gave up 8 bases, with 19 bases separating them. Here the CDR3 reads CSVKGGLVVEAFF. CDR3 nucleotide sequence: TGCAGCGTGAAGGGGGGGCTGGTCGTAGAAGCTTTCTTT.

This clonotype was picked up many times. V gene TRBV20-1 combines with J gene TRBJ2-5; perhaps TRBD2 as D (6 bases). CDR3 length equals 15 residues. From germline, CDR1 is DFQATT and CDR2 SNEGSKA (reference sequence). Deletions cut 0 bases from V and 2 bases from J, with 13 bases between. The CDR3: CSARDVTRGQETQYF. The CDR3 coding sequence is TGCAGTGCTAGAGATGTGACTAGAGGACAAGAGACCCAGTACTTC.

This clonotype was found a few times. The V gene is TRBV10-2, the J gene TRBJ2-1; 12 bases fit TRBD2. Trimming at V came to 0 bases and at J to 4 bases, leaving 4 bases not matched to a gene. The CDR3 loop spans 17 amino acids. Germline lookup yields CDR1 WSHSY and CDR2 SAAADI. CDR3 amino acids: CASSESTGLAGYNEQFF. The CDR3, as DNA: TGCGCCAGCAGTGAGTCGACGGGACTAGCGGGTTACAATGAGCAGTTCTTC.